The sequence of this T cell receptor beta chain was determined in a study of blood T cell repertoires in COVID-19. Overall study: Acute and convalescent COVID-19 samples came from the United States, Italy and Spain. T cells, B-cell-depleted T cells, or PBMCs provided the cDNA or gDNA that served as material.

The length of the CDR3 is 17 residues. With 4 bases clipped from V and 7 bases from J, the junction kept 16 bases outside the gene matches. Germline values: CDR1 SGHVS, CDR2 FQNEAQ. In the source study's methods: Estimates of nucleated cell counts were drawn from the amplification of reference gene primers. Profiled with immunoSEQ multiplex PCR; TCRdb holds only in-frame clones, not every one. Clone size and the V and J calls come from that table; the DNA yielded D and trimming. This table has some 85,000 clones, about three quarters appearing once. Sequencing used peripheral blood. This clonotype originated in a woman older than 75 with active or convalescent COVID-19. The genes are TRBV7-8 and TRBJ2-3; TRBD2 matches 8 bases. The CDR3 coding sequence is TGTGCCAGCAGCTCAAATCCCCCGGGACTAGGTGGTAATACGCAGTATTTT. Amino acid sequence: CASSSNPPGLGGNTQYF.